The sequence of this T cell receptor beta chain was determined in a study of blood T cell repertoires in COVID-19. The CDR3 is 18 amino acids. The V gene's germline CDR1 is LGHNA and CDR2 YNFKEQ. Deletions cut 0 bases from V and 1 base from J, with 16 bases between. In the authors' workflow: Quantification of nucleated cells was approximated via reference gene primer amplification. Assay: immunoSEQ multiplex PCR; the TCRdb copy retains only in-frame clones and omits some. V, J and clone size are those of that table, while D and trimming were read from the DNA. The sample has roughly 190,000 clones, approximately 91% seen once.

The receptor's source is a woman in her thirties or forties who had recovered from COVID-19. The gene calls are TRBV4-2 and TRBJ2-1; maybe TRBD2 (6 bases). Sequenced material: peripheral blood. CDR3 DNA sequence: TGTGCCAGCAGCCAAGATAACCCAAAGGCGGGGTCCTACAATGAGCAGTTCTTC. Translating gives CASSQDNPKAGSYNEQFF.